These 29 T cell receptor beta chains share one sample of origin, sequenced in a study of T cells after yellow fever vaccination (dated by TCRdb to between 2018 and 2020). Library method: 5' RACE. The data were produced on an Illumina NovaSeq 6000. TCRdb reran the public reads through fastp at Q25 and MiXCR, keeping productive beta chains. Each CDR3 protein gets just one entry, which takes the most common genes and DNA from the rows behind it. The sample yields some 160,000 distinct CDR3 sequences; 9.3% were counted once. The leading ten clones occupy roughly 36% of the sample. In light of the paper, this sample's treatment or condition label describes: live attenuated yellow fever vaccine strain. The source material was CD8+ T cells sorted from PBMCs, sampled 45 days after the yellow fever booster vaccination. Receptors originate from a man aged 18 to 30 who received the YFV17D yellow fever vaccine.

The CDR3 bases are TGTGCCAGCAGCGGCCCCGGACAGGGGTTCTACGAGCAGTACTTC. Its protein is CASSGPGQGFYEQYF. The V and J genes are TRBV7-9 and TRBJ2-7, with TRBD1 identical over 9 bases. Germline V gives CDR1 SEHNR, CDR2 FQNEAQ (reference sequence). V lost 5 bases and J lost 3; bases outside the gene matches: 8. This CDR3 has 15 amino acids.

The rearrangement uses TRBV19 and TRBJ1-1; D is undetermined. The CDR3 is 14 amino acids. Between the trimmed V and J ends, which lost 4 bases and 1 base, there was a span of 10 bases. The germline CDR1 and CDR2 sequences are LNHDA and SQIVND (reference sequence). In DNA form, the CDR3 reads TGTGCCAGTAGTACGGTGGCAGCGAACACTGAAGCTTTCTTT. It is translated as CASSTVAANTEAFF.

This clonotype is a singleton in its sample. The chain is built from TRBV7-9 and TRBJ1-6; 7 bases are a match to TRBD1. The CDR3 spans 16 residues. CDR1 and CDR2 (germline): SEHNR, FQNEAQ (reference sequence). Losses at the gene ends were 4 bases for V and 5 bases for J; bases not matched to a gene: 8. Written as DNA, the CDR3 is TGTGCCAGCAGCTCTTCAAGGGGGCTCCATAATTCACCCCTCCACTTT. It is translated as CASSSSRGLHNSPLHF.

This clonotype was seen at least ten times. V and J are TRBV7-8 and TRBJ2-7; perhaps TRBD2 as D (7 bases). Trimming took 2 bases from V and 6 from J, leaving 14 bases between them. This CDR3 is 14 amino acids long. Germline V gene lookup returns CDR1 SGHVS and CDR2 FQNEAQ. CDR3 DNA sequence: TGTGCCAGCAGCTTATCTCACAGGGAGGGCGAGCAGTACTTC. The encoded protein is CASSLSHREGEQYF.

This clonotype has a handful of counts. The V gene is TRBV25-1, the J gene TRBJ1-1, with a tentative D call TRBD1 (5 bases). Looked up from germline, CDR1 is MGHDK and CDR2 is SYGVNS. The CDR3 is 13 residues long. Trimming cost V 3 bases and J 9 bases, with 14 bases left between them. Here the CDR3 DNA reads TGTGCCAGCAGTGATTTAGAGGACAAAAAAGCTTTCTTT. This encodes CASSDLEDKKAFF.

The chain carries TRBV27 and TRBJ2-1; the match to TRBD2 covers 9 bases. Germline CDR1 and CDR2: MNHEY and SMNVEV (reference sequence). Unmatched junction bases numbered 6, after V lost 1 base and J lost 2 bases. The CDR3 has 17 residues. This chain's CDR3 is CASSLLTAGGPYNEQFF. The CDR3 coding sequence is TGTGCCAGCAGTTTATTGACCGCGGGGGGGCCCTACAATGAGCAGTTCTTC.

This clonotype was observed a few times. The chain uses TRBV10-3 and TRBJ1-3, with 10 bases that match TRBD1. There are 14 residues in the CDR3. Germline CDR1 ENHRY, CDR2 SYGVKD. The V segment lost 4 bases and the J segment 8 bases; nucleotides outside the gene matches: 5. As DNA, the CDR3 is TGTGCCATCAGTGGTGGGACAGGGGAGGACACCATATATTTT. Residues: CAISGGTGEDTIYF.

This clonotype was seen a handful of times. V and J are TRBV7-8 and TRBJ1-5; D might be TRBD1 (5 bases). V shed 4 bases and J shed 8 bases, with 18 bases lying between them. CDR1 and CDR2 (germline): SGHVS, FQNEAQ. CDR3 size: 15 residues. This CDR3 reads CASSSLGQGIKPQHF. CDR3 DNA sequence: TGTGCCAGCAGCTCTTTAGGCCAGGGAATCAAGCCCCAGCATTTT.

The sample holds a few counts of this clonotype. The rearrangement links TRBV9 to TRBJ2-7; 9 positions match TRBD2. Trimming at V came to 3 bases and at J to 0 bases, leaving 4 bases not matched to a gene. Germline loops: CDR1 SGDLS, CDR2 YYNGEE. The CDR3 runs 15 residues. The CDR3, as DNA: TGTGCCAGCAGCGAGGGACTAGCCCCCTCCTACGAGCAGTACTTC. It encodes CASSEGLAPSYEQYF.

CDR3 in DNA: TGTGCCAGCGACTCTTCGGACAGAGCTTACGAGCAGTACGTC. Encoded protein: CASDSSDRAYEQYV. The chain is built from TRBV27 and TRBJ2-7; D is perhaps TRBD1 (6 bases). Germline V gene data show CDR1 as MNHEY and CDR2 as SMNVEV (reference sequence). The V and J ends lost 8 bases and 4 bases respectively, with 18 bases between them. CDR3 size: 14 residues.

The chain links TRBV27 to TRBJ2-2, with 7 bases aligning to TRBD2. Trimming took 8 bases from V and 6 from J; bases not matched to a gene: 9. This CDR3 has 14 residues. Germline V gene data show CDR1 as MNHEY and CDR2 as SMNVEV (reference sequence). CDR3 amino acids: CASALRRGSGELFF. In nucleotides, the CDR3 is TGTGCCAGCGCACTTCGGCGGGGGTCCGGGGAGCTGTTTTTT.

This clonotype was counted between two and nine times. The chain carries TRBV14 and TRBJ1-6; 8 bases match TRBD1. The germline CDR1 and CDR2 sequences are SGHDN and FVKESK. This CDR3 is built from 14 residues. The junction had 2 bases not matched to a gene; V was cut back by 6 bases and J by 4 bases. The CDR3 loop reads CASRRQGYNSPLHF. The CDR3 coding sequence is TGTGCCAGCAGGCGACAGGGGTATAATTCACCCCTCCACTTT.

This clonotype was found a few times. V and J are TRBV10-1 and TRBJ2-1; D gene unclear. The CDR3 has 11 amino acids. V was shortened by 8 bases and J by 8 bases, with 10 bases between the two germline ends. CDR1 is WNHNN and CDR2 is SYGVQD in the germline V gene (reference sequence). The CDR3 DNA sequence: TGCGCCAGCCCGCCCGAGGATGAGCAGTTCTTC. Protein product: CASPPEDEQFF.

This clonotype turned up a few times. The J gene is TRBJ2-7, the V gene TRBV10-3; 9 nucleotides align to TRBD2. V shed 8 bases, J shed 0 bases, and the junction held 8 bases outside the gene matches. Germline-derived CDR1 and CDR2 are ENHRY and SYGVKD. The CDR3 has 15 amino acids. Here the CDR3 reads CAISRLADLSYEQYF. The CDR3 DNA sequence: TGTGCCATCTCCCGACTAGCGGACCTCTCCTACGAGCAGTACTTC.

V and J are TRBV6-2 or TRBV6-3 and TRBJ1-2; no clear D gene. The V and J ends lost 8 bases and 4 bases respectively, with 5 bases between them. CDR1 is MNHEY and CDR2 is SVGEGT in the germline V gene. This CDR3 spans 10 amino acids. CDR3 sequence (DNA): TGTGCCAGCCGGGGCTATGGCTACACCTTC. Protein sequence: CASRGYGYTF.

This clonotype was recorded at least ten times. V and J are TRBV7-9 and TRBJ2-2; D may be TRBD1 or TRBD2 (5 bases each). The germline gives CDR1 SEHNR, CDR2 FQNEAQ (reference sequence). The CDR3 contains 16 residues. Trimming removed 5 bases at V and 5 bases at J, with 18 bases between. CDR3 protein: CASSPRGGARTGELFF. The DNA of the CDR3 is TGTGCCAGCAGCCCCCGGGGTGGGGCGCGAACCGGGGAGCTGTTTTTT.

This chain joins TRBV9 and TRBJ2-5; no clear D gene. Trimming took 0 bases from V and 1 from J, leaving 10 bases between them. Per the germline V gene, CDR1 is SGDLS and CDR2 is YYNGEE. The CDR3 is made up of 15 amino acids. CDR3 amino acids: CASSVAQAFQETQYF. CDR3 bases: TGTGCCAGCAGCGTAGCTCAAGCGTTCCAAGAGACCCAGTACTTC.

This clonotype was found a few times. J is TRBJ1-1 and V is TRBV6-2 or TRBV6-3, with a weak D call TRBD1 (5 bases). V gave up 8 bases and J gave up 4 bases, with 17 bases separating them. CDR1 and CDR2 (germline): MNHEY, SVGEGT. This CDR3 spans 14 amino acids. The CDR3 DNA sequence: TGTGCCAGCCGAACCGGGGGAAGGGGCACTGAAGCTTTCTTT. This encodes CASRTGGRGTEAFF.

The chain employs TRBV4-1 and TRBJ2-5, with TRBD2 matching over 9 bases. The CDR3 runs 15 residues. V lost 2 bases and J lost 4; bases outside the gene matches: 5. Germline lookup yields CDR1 MGHRA and CDR2 YSYEKL. DNA for the CDR3: TGCGCCAGCAGCCAACGGCGGGGGGGGGGAGAGACCCAGTACTTC. As protein: CASSQRRGGGETQYF.

The genes are TRBV6-2 or TRBV6-3 and TRBJ2-7; D is ambiguous. The CDR3 extends over 13 amino acids. V was pared by 7 bases and J by 5 bases, with 15 bases between. CDR1 is MNHEY and CDR2 is SVGEGT in the germline V gene. DNA of the CDR3: TGTGCCAGCACCCCAGCCGGCGCCCACGAGCAGTACGTC. This sequence encodes CASTPAGAHEQYV.

This clonotype was observed a few times. The V call is TRBV7-9, the J call TRBJ2-1; 8 bases are shared with TRBD1. The J segment lost 7 bases and the V segment lost 5 bases, leaving 10 bases of the junction unmatched. CDR3 length: 15 amino acids. In germline, CDR1 is SEHNR, CDR2 FQNEAQ (reference sequence). The CDR3 DNA sequence: TGTGCCAGCAGCCCCAGACAGGGGACCGAGAATGAGCAGTTCTTC. Its translation is CASSPRQGTENEQFF.

This clonotype was seen more than once but under ten times. The chain joins TRBV4-1 to TRBJ1-1; 7 positions match TRBD1. The J segment lost 1 base and the V segment lost 3 bases, leaving 5 bases of the junction unmatched. This CDR3 has 15 amino acids. In germline, CDR1 is MGHRA, CDR2 YSYEKL. The CDR3 reads CASSQDDRANTEAFF. The DNA for the CDR3 is TGCGCCAGCAGCCAGGATGACAGGGCGAACACTGAAGCTTTCTTT.

The sample holds a few counts of this clonotype. The chain is built from TRBV4-3 and TRBJ2-2, with 7 bases matching TRBD1. After removal of 3 bases from V and 3 bases from J, the junction contained 4 bases not matched to a gene. Germline CDR1 and CDR2: LGHNA and YSLEER. The CDR3 is 15 amino acids. The CDR3 sequence: CASSQGQFYTGELFF. The CDR3 nucleotides read TGCGCCAGCAGCCAGGGACAGTTCTACACCGGGGAGCTGTTTTTT.

The chain carries TRBV5-1 and TRBJ2-1; D is uncertain. Trimming removed 0 bases from V and 4 bases from J, with 11 bases in between. This CDR3 spans 15 amino acids. The germline CDR1 and CDR2 sequences are SGHRS and YFSETQ. The CDR3 bases are TGCGCCAGCAGCTTGGGAGTATACTCATACAATGAGCAGTTCTTC. Amino acid sequence: CASSLGVYSYNEQFF.

V usage is TRBV7-9 and J usage is TRBJ1-5; TRBD1 matches 10 bases. Per the germline V gene, CDR1 is SEHNR and CDR2 is FQNEAQ (reference sequence). The J segment lost 1 base and the V segment lost 5 bases, leaving 2 bases of the junction unmatched. This CDR3 contains 15 residues. The CDR3 sequence: CASSGTGVSNQPQHF. The DNA of the CDR3 is TGTGCCAGCAGCGGGACAGGGGTAAGCAATCAGCCCCAGCATTTT.

CDR3 nucleotides: TGCGCCAGCAGCCAAGTGGGTAGCGGGGTATCAGTTCTATGGCAGTTCTTC. Amino acids: CASSQVGSGVSVLWQFF. The chain is built from TRBV4-3 and TRBJ2-1, with 8 bases lining up with TRBD2. Germline values: CDR1 LGHNA, CDR2 YSLEER. Losses at the gene ends were 1 base for V and 12 bases for J; bases not matched to a gene: 17. The length of the CDR3 is 17 residues.

The gene calls are TRBV5-5 and TRBJ2-7; D is possibly TRBD1 or TRBD2 (5 bases each). The CDR3 totals 15 residues. Trimming cost V 2 bases and J 6 bases, with 18 bases left between them. Germline CDR1 and CDR2: SGHKS and YYEKEE (reference sequence). The CDR3 coding sequence is TGTGCCAGCAGCTTCTTTGGTTCAGGGACCTGCGAGCAGTACGTC. It translates to CASSFFGSGTCEQYV.

The chain has TRBV7-9 and TRBJ2-7; 7 bases map to TRBD1. J lost 4 bases, V lost 5 bases, and 8 bases had no gene match. Germline assignment: CDR1 SEHNR and CDR2 FQNEAQ (reference sequence). The CDR3 length is 14 residues. CDR3 region: CASSPGQVAYEQYF. In DNA, the CDR3 is TGTGCCAGCAGCCCAGGACAGGTGGCGTACGAGCAGTACTTC. The variable domain in full, completed from reference TRBV7-9 and TRBJ2-7, reads DTGVSQNPRHKITKRGQNVTFRCDPISEHNRLYWYRQTLGQGPEFLTYFQNEAQLEKSRLLSDRFSAERPKGSFSTLEIQRTEQGDSAMYLCASSPGQVAYEQYFGPGTRLTVT.

This clonotype was seen at least ten times. V and J are TRBV4-1 and TRBJ2-1; TRBD2 matches 7 bases. The CDR3 runs 16 residues. The J segment lost 2 bases and the V segment lost 4 bases, leaving 8 bases of the junction unmatched. In germline, CDR1 is MGHRA, CDR2 YSYEKL. The CDR3 protein is CASSLRSGGTYNEQFF. CDR3 DNA sequence: TGCGCCAGCAGCCTCAGATCGGGGGGTACCTACAATGAGCAGTTCTTC.